This T cell receptor beta chain appears in the sequencing data of a study of shared clonotypes between healthy human individuals. Assay runs were performed at deep level. When replicate PCRs were run on unsorted PBMC, they used 250 to 300 ng DNA, approximately 31,000 T cell genomes. Methods used by the authors: Filtering differed since immunoSEQ provided only junctions, with no quality scores. Method: immunoSEQ multiplex PCR; TCRdb's copy keeps in-frame clones and lacks some. V, J and clone size derive from that table, while D and trimming were established from the DNA sequence. The data show about half a million clones, around 80% seen once. Trimming removed 4 bases at V and 0 bases at J, with 5 bases between. CDR3 size: 12 residues. Per germline, CDR1 SQVTM and CDR2 ANQGSEA. Researchers drew on about 90 million PBMCs for genomic DNA from unsorted samples.

The sequence came from a middle-aged woman in good health. Some clones in this sample may be carry-over from other donors' samples. Material: PBMCs. The chain recombines TRBV29-1 with TRBJ2-3; D unresolved. This chain's CDR3 is CSVAPSTDTQYF. The CDR3 region has the DNA TGCAGCGTTGCCCCTAGCACAGATACGCAGTATTTT.